This T cell receptor (beta chain) was profiled in a study of T-cell reconstitution after alpha-beta-depleted transplantation in children. Unique molecular identifiers were used in preparing the TCRbeta library. TCRdb reprocessed the PCR reads with MiXCR, giving one entry per CDR3 protein. Among about 280,000 distinct CDR3 sequences, around a tenth were seen once, and the ten largest hold around a quarter. Germline loops: CDR1 KGHDR, CDR2 SFDVKD. V shed 4 bases and J 1 base; nucleotides not matched to a gene: 3. CDR3 size: 15 residues. The chain uses TRBV24-1 and TRBJ2-3; 8 nucleotides agree with TRBD1. The sequence was obtained from a male patient aged 2 to 9 who had a stem cell transplant for chronic granulomatous disease, so the T cells may come from the graft donor. This material consisted of peripheral blood, taken 180 days after TCRalphabeta/CD19-depleted stem cell transplant. DNA for the CDR3: TGTGCCACCAGTGAGCCGACAGGGGGCACAGATACGCAGTATTTT. This encodes CATSEPTGGTDTQYF.